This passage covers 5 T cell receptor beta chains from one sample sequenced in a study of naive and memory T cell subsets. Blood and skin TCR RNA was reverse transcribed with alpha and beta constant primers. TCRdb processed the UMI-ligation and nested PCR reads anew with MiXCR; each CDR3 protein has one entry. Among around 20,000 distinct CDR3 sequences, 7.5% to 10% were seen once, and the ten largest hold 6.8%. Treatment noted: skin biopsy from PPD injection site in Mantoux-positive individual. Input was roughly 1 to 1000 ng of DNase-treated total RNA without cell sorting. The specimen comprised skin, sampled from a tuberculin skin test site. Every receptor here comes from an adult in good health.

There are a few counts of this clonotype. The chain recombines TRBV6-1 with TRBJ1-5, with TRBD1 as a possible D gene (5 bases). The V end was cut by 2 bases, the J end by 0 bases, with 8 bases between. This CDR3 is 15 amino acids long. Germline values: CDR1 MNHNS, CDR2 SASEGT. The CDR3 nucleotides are TGTGCCAGCAGTGAATGGGGGAATAGCAATCAGCCCCAGCATTTT. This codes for CASSEWGNSNQPQHF.

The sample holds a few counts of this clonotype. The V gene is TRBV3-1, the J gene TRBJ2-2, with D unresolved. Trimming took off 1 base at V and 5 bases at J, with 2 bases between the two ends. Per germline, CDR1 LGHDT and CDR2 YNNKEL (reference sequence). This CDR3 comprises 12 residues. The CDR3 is CASSQGTGELFF. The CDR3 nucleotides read TGTGCCAGCAGCCAAGGGACCGGGGAGCTGTTTTTT.

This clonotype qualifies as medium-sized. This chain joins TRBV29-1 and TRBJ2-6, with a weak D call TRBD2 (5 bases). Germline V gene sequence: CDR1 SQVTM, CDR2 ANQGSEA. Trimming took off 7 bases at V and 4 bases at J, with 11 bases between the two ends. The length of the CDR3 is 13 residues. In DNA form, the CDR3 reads TGCAGCGCCGGGGAAGGCGGGGCCAACGTCCTGACTTTC. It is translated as CSAGEGGANVLTF.

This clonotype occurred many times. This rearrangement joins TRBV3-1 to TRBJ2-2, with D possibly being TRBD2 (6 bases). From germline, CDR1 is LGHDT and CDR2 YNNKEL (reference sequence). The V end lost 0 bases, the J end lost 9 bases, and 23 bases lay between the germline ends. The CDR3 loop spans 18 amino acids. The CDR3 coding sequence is TGTGCCAGCAGCCAAGATGCCTGGACTACTATTGTCCTCCGGGAGCTGTTTTTT. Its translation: CASSQDAWTTIVLRELFF.

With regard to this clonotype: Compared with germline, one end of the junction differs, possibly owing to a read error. The CDR3 reads CASAAESRDTQYF. CDR3 sequence (DNA): TGCGCCAGCGCTGCGGAAAGCAGAGATACGCAGTATTTT. The chain employs TRBV10-2 and TRBJ2-3; D remains unclear. Germline-derived CDR1 and CDR2 are WSHSY and SAAADI. The CDR3 runs to 13 residues.